These T cell receptor beta chains were read from a single sample in a study of cytomegalovirus exposure and HLA in healthy donors. Some clones are missing from TCRdb's copy, which holds only in-frame ones; the method was immunoSEQ multiplex PCR. The sample shows 99,000 or so clones, under 85% of them seen only once. Sequencing input: PBMCs. These receptors all come from a woman aged 40 to 50 in good health and CMV-seropositive. Each CDR3 is given with its conserved first and last residue. Fields, in order: CDR3 protein, clone size, V gene. Size is stated for part of the rows, as once, few or many counts, or as a class when the clone is expanded.

cdr3_aa: CASRRGRERDLTGELFF; clone_size: .; v_call: TRBV5-1
cdr3_aa: CASTQTGRLNTEAFF; clone_size: .; v_call: TRBV9
cdr3_aa: CASSSYYGTGVFDEQYF; clone_size: .; v_call: TRBV7-9
cdr3_aa: CASSQDQSGVSYEQYF; clone_size: .; v_call: TRBV4-3
cdr3_aa: CASSPGGADTEAFF; clone_size: .; v_call: TRBV4-2
cdr3_aa: CASSFRAGGGETQYF; clone_size: .; v_call: TRBV5-1
cdr3_aa: CASSLSSGRSDTQYF; clone_size: .; v_call: TRBV19
cdr3_aa: CASKTGFYYGNQPQHF; clone_size: .; v_call: TRBV28
cdr3_aa: CASSPRGGRTNTGELFF; clone_size: few; v_call: TRBV4-2
cdr3_aa: CASSPTGFQYGYTF; clone_size: .; v_call: TRBV28
cdr3_aa: CASSTGTSRDSPLHF; clone_size: .; v_call: TRBV19
cdr3_aa: CASSKIGTNQPQHF; clone_size: .; v_call: TRBV21-1
cdr3_aa: CASRSTGTGLYNEQFF; clone_size: .; v_call: TRBV27
cdr3_aa: CASSPQSSYNSPLHF; clone_size: few; v_call: TRBV18
cdr3_aa: CASSPGGGRDTEAFF; clone_size: .; v_call: TRBV5-4
cdr3_aa: CASSLVWTGFDEQYF; clone_size: .; v_call: TRBV11-3
cdr3_aa: CASREGSYNSPLHF; clone_size: .; v_call: TRBV2
cdr3_aa: CASSSYTGGWNTEAFF; clone_size: .; v_call: TRBV28
cdr3_aa: CASSVRVSGTIQYF; clone_size: .; v_call: TRBV19
cdr3_aa: CASSDPRDRGENTIYF; clone_size: .; v_call: TRBV6-1
cdr3_aa: CASSSWTGGKPEAFF; clone_size: .; v_call: TRBV7-6
cdr3_aa: CASSPHVRTGQYF; clone_size: .; v_call: TRBV5-8
cdr3_aa: CASSPPRASGRVHYEQYF; clone_size: .; v_call: TRBV4-2
cdr3_aa: CASSLISSEQYF; clone_size: .; v_call: TRBV5-1
cdr3_aa: CASSSGLVAYEQYF; clone_size: few; v_call: TRBV7-9
cdr3_aa: CASSSTGVNTEAFF; clone_size: .; v_call: TRBV11-2
cdr3_aa: CASSQPIGGASNYGYTF; clone_size: .; v_call: TRBV7-9
cdr3_aa: CASSQDLTGNYGYTF; clone_size: .; v_call: TRBV14
cdr3_aa: CASSVGANMGADTQYF; clone_size: .; v_call: TRBV9
cdr3_aa: CASSRQAQGHSPLHF; clone_size: .; v_call: TRBV6-4
cdr3_aa: CASSLDWRRIENIQYF; clone_size: .; v_call: TRBV7-9
cdr3_aa: CASSLGGSGGINEQFF; clone_size: .; v_call: TRBV27
cdr3_aa: CAISSSGTGSNEQFF; clone_size: .; v_call: TRBV10-3
cdr3_aa: CASSLARLAGVNEQFF; clone_size: .; v_call: TRBV7-8
cdr3_aa: CASSIEGAEFNYGYTF; clone_size: .; v_call: TRBV19
cdr3_aa: CAVSTETQGTGGYTF; clone_size: .; v_call: TRBV10-3
cdr3_aa: CAISGGQNYGYTF; clone_size: .; v_call: TRBV6-6
cdr3_aa: CASSLWDSYTDTQYF; clone_size: .; v_call: TRBV27
cdr3_aa: CASSLEGQGDDEQYF; clone_size: .; v_call: TRBV5-8
cdr3_aa: CASNRLRNTEAFF; clone_size: .; v_call: TRBV2
cdr3_aa: CASSPSSGFYGYTF; clone_size: few; v_call: TRBV6-5
cdr3_aa: CASRAGGGYTF; clone_size: once; v_call: TRBV21-1
cdr3_aa: CASSARGFTDTQYF; clone_size: .; v_call: TRBV9